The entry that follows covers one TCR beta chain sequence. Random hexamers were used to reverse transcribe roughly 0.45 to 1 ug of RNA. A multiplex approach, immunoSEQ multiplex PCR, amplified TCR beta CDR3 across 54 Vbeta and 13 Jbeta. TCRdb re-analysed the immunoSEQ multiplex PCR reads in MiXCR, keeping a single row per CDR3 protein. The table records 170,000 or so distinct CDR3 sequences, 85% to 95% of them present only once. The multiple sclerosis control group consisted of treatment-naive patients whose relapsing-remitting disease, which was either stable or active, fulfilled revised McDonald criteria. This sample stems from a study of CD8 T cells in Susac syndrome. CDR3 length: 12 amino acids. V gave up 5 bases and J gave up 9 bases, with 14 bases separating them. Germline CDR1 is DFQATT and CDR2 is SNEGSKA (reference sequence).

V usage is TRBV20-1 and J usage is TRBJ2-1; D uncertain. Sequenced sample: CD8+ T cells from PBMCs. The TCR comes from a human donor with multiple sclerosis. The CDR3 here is CSAEPRSAEQFF. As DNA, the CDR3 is TGCAGTGCTGAGCCTCGGAGCGCTGAGCAGTTCTTC.